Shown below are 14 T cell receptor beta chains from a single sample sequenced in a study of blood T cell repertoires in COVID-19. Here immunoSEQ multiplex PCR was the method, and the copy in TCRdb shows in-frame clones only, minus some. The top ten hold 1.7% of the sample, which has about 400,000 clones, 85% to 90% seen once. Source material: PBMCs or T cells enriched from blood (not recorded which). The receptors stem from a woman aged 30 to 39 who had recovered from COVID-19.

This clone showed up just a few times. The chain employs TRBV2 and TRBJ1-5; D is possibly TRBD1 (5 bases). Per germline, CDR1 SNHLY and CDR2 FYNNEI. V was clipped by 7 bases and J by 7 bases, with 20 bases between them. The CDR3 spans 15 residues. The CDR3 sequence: CASIEAGGFGQPQHF. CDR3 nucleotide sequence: TGTGCCAGCATTGAGGCGGGGGGGTTTGGGCAGCCCCAGCATTTT.

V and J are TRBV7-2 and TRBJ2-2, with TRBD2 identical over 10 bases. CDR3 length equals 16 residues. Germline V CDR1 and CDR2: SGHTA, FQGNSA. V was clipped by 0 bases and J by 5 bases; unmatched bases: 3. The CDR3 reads CASSLASGGSTGELFF. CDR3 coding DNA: TGTGCCAGCAGCTTAGCTAGCGGGGGGTCTACCGGGGAGCTGTTTTTT. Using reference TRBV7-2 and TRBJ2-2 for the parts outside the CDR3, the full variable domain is GAGVSQSPSNKVTEKGKDVELRCDPISGHTALYWYRQSLGQGLEFLIYFQGNSAPDKSGLPSDRFSAERTGGSVSTLTIQRTQQEDSAVYLCASSLASGGSTGELFFGEGSRLTVL.

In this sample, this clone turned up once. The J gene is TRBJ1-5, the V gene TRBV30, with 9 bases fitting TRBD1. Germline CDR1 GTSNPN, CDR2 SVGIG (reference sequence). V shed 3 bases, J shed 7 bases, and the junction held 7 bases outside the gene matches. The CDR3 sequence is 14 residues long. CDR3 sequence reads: CAWRGQGLRQPQHF. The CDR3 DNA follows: TGTGCCTGGAGGGGACAGGGTCTAAGACAGCCCCAGCATTTT.

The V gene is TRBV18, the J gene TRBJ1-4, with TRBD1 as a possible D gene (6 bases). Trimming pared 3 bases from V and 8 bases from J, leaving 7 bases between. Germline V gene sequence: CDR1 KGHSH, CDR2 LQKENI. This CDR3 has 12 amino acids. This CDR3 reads CASSPGTEKLFF. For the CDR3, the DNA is TGTGCCAGCTCACCCGGGACAGAAAAACTGTTTTTT. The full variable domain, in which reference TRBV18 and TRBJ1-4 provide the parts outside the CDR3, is NAGVMQNPRHLVRRRGQEARLRCSPMKGHSHVYWYRQLPEEGLKFMVYLQKENIIDESGMPKERFSAEFPKEGPSILRIQQVVRGDSAAYFCASSPGTEKLFFGSGTQLSVL.

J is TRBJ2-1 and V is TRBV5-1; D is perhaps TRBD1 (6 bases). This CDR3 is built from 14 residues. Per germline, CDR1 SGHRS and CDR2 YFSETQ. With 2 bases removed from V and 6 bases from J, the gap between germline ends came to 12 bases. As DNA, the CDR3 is TGCGCCAGCAGCTTCAGGGGCAGACCCAATGAGCAGTTCTTC. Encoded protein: CASSFRGRPNEQFF.

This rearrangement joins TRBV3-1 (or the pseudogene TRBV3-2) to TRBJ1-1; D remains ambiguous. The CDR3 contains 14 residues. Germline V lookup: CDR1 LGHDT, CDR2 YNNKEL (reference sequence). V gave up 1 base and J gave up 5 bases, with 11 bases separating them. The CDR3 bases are TGTGCCAGCAGCCAAGGAGGGAGGACGACTGAAGCTTTCTTT. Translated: CASSQGGRTTEAFF.

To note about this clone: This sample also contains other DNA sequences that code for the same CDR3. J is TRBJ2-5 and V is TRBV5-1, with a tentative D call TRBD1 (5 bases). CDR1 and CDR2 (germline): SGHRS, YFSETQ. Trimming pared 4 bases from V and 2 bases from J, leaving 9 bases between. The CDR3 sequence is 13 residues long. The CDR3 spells CASSLQGQETQYF. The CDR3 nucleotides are TGCGCCAGCAGCCTTCAGGGTCAAGAGACCCAGTACTTC.

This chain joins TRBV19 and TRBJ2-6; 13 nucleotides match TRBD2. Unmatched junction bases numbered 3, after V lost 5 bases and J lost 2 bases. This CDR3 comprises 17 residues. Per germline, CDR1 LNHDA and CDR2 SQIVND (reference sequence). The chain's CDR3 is CASSVGLAGTGANVLTF. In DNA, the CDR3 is TGTGCCAGTAGTGTGGGACTAGCGGGAACTGGGGCCAACGTCCTGACTTTC.

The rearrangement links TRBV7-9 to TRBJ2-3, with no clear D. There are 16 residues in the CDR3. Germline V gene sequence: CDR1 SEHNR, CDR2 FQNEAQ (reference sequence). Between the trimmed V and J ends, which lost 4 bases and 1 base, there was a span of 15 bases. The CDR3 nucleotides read TGTGCCAGCAGCTCACCCGACCGCGGCGGCACAGATACGCAGTATTTT. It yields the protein CASSSPDRGGTDTQYF.

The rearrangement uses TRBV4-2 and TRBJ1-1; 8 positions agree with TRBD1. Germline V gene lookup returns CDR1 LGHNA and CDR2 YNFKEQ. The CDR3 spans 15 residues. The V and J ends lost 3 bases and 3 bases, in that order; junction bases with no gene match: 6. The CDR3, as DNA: TGTGCCAGCAGCCAGGCAGGACAGGGATACACTGAAGCTTTCTTT. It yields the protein CASSQAGQGYTEAFF.

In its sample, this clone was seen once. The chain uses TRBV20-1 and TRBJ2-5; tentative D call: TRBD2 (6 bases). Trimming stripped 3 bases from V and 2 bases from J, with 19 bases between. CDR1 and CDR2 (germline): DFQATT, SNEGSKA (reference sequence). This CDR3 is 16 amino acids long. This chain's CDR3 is CSASTLGEVRQETQYF. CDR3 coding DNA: TGCAGTGCTAGTACTCTTGGGGAGGTTAGGCAAGAGACCCAGTACTTC.

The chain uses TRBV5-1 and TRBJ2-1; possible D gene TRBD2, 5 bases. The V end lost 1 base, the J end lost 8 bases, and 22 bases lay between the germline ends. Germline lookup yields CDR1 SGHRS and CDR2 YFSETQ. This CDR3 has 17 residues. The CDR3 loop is CASSLFGVARSGDEQFF. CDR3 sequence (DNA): TGCGCCAGCAGCTTGTTTGGCGTTGCACGCTCCGGGGATGAGCAGTTCTTC.

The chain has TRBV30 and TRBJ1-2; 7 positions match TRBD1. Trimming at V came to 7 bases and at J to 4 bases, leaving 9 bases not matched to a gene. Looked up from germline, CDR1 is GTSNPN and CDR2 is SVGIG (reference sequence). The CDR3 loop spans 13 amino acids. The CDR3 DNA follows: TGTGCCTCATCGGGACAGACCTTCTATGGCTACACCTTC. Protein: CASSGQTFYGYTF.

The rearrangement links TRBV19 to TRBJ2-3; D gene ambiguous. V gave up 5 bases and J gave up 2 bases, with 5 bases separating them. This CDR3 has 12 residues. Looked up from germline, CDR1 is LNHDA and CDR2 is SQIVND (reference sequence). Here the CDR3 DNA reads TGTGCCAGTAGTCAGATCACAGATACGCAGTATTTT. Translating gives CASSQITDTQYF.